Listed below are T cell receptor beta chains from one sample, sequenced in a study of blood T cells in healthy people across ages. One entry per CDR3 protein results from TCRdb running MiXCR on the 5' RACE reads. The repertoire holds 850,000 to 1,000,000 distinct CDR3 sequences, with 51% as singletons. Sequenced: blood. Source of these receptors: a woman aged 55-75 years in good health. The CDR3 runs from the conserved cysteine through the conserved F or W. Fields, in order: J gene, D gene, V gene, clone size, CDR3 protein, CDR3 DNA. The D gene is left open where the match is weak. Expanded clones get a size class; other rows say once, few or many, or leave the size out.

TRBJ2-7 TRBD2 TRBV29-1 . CSVVGLDYEQYF TGCAGCGTTGTGGGACTAGACTACGAGCAGTACTTC
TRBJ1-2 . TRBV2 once CASREGSTNYGYTF TGTGCCAGCCGGGAGGGCTCGACGAACTATGGCTACACCTTC
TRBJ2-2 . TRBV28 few CASSLLKNTGELFF TGTGCCAGCAGTTTACTAAAAAACACCGGGGAGCTGTTTTTT
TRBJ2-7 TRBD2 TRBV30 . CAWSLLAGGVAYEQYF TGTGCCTGGAGTTTACTAGCGGGAGGAGTAGCCTACGAGCAGTACTTC
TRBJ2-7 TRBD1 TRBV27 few CASSLTGTGGEQYF TGTGCCAGCAGTTTGACCGGGACAGGGGGCGAGCAGTACTTC
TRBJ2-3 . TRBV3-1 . CASSQSLADTQYF TGTGCCAGCAGCCAATCCCTTGCAGATACGCAGTATTTT
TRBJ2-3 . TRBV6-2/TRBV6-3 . CASSYFYTDTQYF TGTGCCAGCAGTTACTTCTATACCGATACGCAGTATTTT
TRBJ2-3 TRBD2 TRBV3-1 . CASSNTGTSGRAGVTDTQYF TGTGCCAGCAGCAACACCGGGACTAGCGGGAGGGCTGGGGTCACAGATACGCAGTATTTT
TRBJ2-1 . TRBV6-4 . CASVSPPGRYEQFF TGTGCCAGCGTCTCCCCTCCGGGGAGATATGAGCAGTTCTTC
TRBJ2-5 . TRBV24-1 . CATSEGWVETQYF TGTGCCACCAGTGAAGGTTGGGTCGAGACCCAGTACTTC
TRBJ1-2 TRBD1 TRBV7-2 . CASSNLGTGAYTF TGTGCCAGCAGCAACCTGGGGACAGGGGCCTACACCTTC
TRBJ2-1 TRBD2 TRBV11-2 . CASSLPWGGRDTYNEQFF TGTGCCAGCAGCTTACCCTGGGGCGGGAGGGATACCTACAATGAGCAGTTCTTC
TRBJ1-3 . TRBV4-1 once CASSQVGQKGNTIYF TGCGCCAGCAGCCAAGTAGGTCAGAAAGGAAACACCATATATTTT
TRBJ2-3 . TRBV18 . CASSPAAAGTDTQYF TGTGCCAGCTCACCAGCAGCGGCCGGCACAGATACGCAGTATTTT
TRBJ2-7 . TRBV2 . CASSDFGFEQYF TGTGCCAGCAGTGATTTTGGTTTCGAGCAGTACTTC
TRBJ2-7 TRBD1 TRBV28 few CASIDRVNEQYF TGTGCCAGTATAGACAGGGTTAACGAGCAGTACTTC
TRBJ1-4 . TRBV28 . CASRQNEKLFF TGTGCCAGCAGGCAAAATGAAAAACTGTTTTTT
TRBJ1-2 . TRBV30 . CAWSRGRSYGYTF TGTGCCTGGAGCCGGGGGCGTTCCTATGGCTACACCTTC
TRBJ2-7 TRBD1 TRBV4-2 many CASSQSTGDRPYEQYF TGTGCCAGCAGCCAATCAACCGGGGACAGACCCTACGAGCAGTACTTC
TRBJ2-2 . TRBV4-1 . CASSSPQGSNTGELFF TGCGCCAGCAGCTCGCCGCAGGGATCGAACACCGGGGAGCTGTTTTTT
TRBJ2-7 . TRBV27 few CASRSPRPSYEQYF TGTGCCAGCAGATCCCCACGGCCGTCCTACGAGCAGTACTTC
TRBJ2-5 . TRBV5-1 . CTSSWTVQETQYF TGCACCAGCAGCTGGACAGTACAAGAGACCCAGTACTTC